The 24 T cell receptor beta chains below all came from one sample that was sequenced in a study of vaccination and CD4 T cells after COVID-19. Sequence data for DNA of cultured CD4+ T cells were generated by the Oncomine TCR Beta short-read assay. Each CDR3 protein gets one entry after TCRdb re-called the PCR reads with MiXCR. The sample has about 14,000 distinct CDR3 sequences; roughly 29% are singletons. Sample treatment: roughly 10-day PBMC culture with coronavirus spike peptide pools or control peptides (ViraFEST assay). Their antigens are not known. Source material: cultured CD4+ T cells from blood. Every receptor here comes from a human donor with COVID-19.

This sequence joins TRBV11-3 and TRBJ1-1; TRBD1 might be the D (6 bases). The CDR3 totals 15 residues. Germline values: CDR1 SGHNT, CDR2 YENEEA. Trimming pared 5 bases from V and 3 bases from J, leaving 16 bases between. The CDR3 reads CASSEDSQGHTEAFF. The CDR3 DNA reads TGTGCCAGCAGCGAAGACAGTCAGGGGCACACTGAAGCTTTCTTT.

The chain has TRBV30 and TRBJ2-3; a possible D gene is TRBD1 (6 bases). Between the trimmed V and J ends, which lost 0 bases and 8 bases, there was a span of 6 bases. The germline gives CDR1 GTSNPN, CDR2 SVGIG (reference sequence). This CDR3 comprises 11 residues. CDR3 in DNA: TGTGCCTGGAGTGTACAGGGTACGCAGTATTTT. It codes for CAWSVQGTQYF.

This clonotype was detected only a few times. The chain's CDR3 is CSAGDPKTIPLRGNTIYF. CDR3 nucleotide sequence: TGCAGTGCTGGGGACCCTAAGACGATCCCCCTTCGGGGGAACACCATATATTTT. The chain employs TRBV20-1 and TRBJ1-3, with D possibly TRBD1 on 5 matching bases. From germline, CDR1 is DFQATT and CDR2 SNEGSKA (reference sequence). V lost 5 bases and J 7 bases, leaving 30 bases between the germline ends. The CDR3 is made up of 18 amino acids.

The gene calls are TRBV20-1 and TRBJ2-7, with 10 bases that match TRBD2. In germline, CDR1 is DFQATT, CDR2 SNEGSKA (reference sequence). The junction had 6 bases not matched to a gene; V was cut back by 5 bases and J by 2 bases. The CDR3 length is 14 residues. CDR3 loop: CSAYTSGEPYEQYF. CDR3 coding DNA: TGCAGTGCTTACACTAGCGGGGAACCCTACGAGCAGTACTTC.

In this sample, this clonotype turned up a few times. The chain couples TRBV11-2 to TRBJ1-5; no reliable D call. Trimming removed 1 base at V and 9 bases at J, with 10 bases between. CDR1 and CDR2 (germline): SGHAT, FQNNGV. The CDR3 is 13 amino acids. CDR3 region: CASSLAGKGPQHF. CDR3 nucleotides: TGTGCCAGCAGCTTAGCGGGGAAGGGGCCCCAGCATTTT.

A few counts support this clonotype. This chain uses TRBV6-1 with TRBJ1-1; D is ambiguous. Germline CDR1 and CDR2: MNHNS and SASEGT. V shed 7 bases and J shed 0 bases, with 9 bases lying between them. The CDR3 sequence is 13 residues long. The CDR3 region has the DNA TGTGCCAGCACCCCAGCAATGAACACTGAAGCTTTCTTT. This codes for CASTPAMNTEAFF.

The CDR3 region is CASSEPDTNTEAFF. In DNA, the CDR3 is TGTGCCAGCAGTGAACCCGATACGAACACTGAAGCTTTCTTT. This chain connects TRBV6-1 to TRBJ1-1; D gene unclear. The CDR3 is 14 amino acids. The V gene lost 2 bases and the J gene lost 1 base, with 8 bases spanning the gap. Germline loops: CDR1 MNHNS, CDR2 SASEGT.

The chain couples TRBV2 to TRBJ1-6; D uncertain. Germline-derived CDR1 and CDR2 are SNHLY and FYNNEI. The CDR3 consists of 16 residues. Deletions cut 8 bases from V and 0 bases from J, with 14 bases between. CDR3 protein: CASRVDGNSYNSPLHF. The CDR3 region has the DNA TGTGCCAGCCGCGTCGACGGGAACTCCTATAATTCACCCCTCCACTTT.

This clonotype has only a few counts. J is TRBJ2-7 and V is TRBV20-1, with D possibly being TRBD1 (6 bases). CDR1 and CDR2 (germline): DFQATT, SNEGSKA (reference sequence). The CDR3 has 16 amino acids. Trimming shortened V by 2 bases and J by 4 bases, and 21 bases separated the two germline ends. CDR3 in amino acids: CSARKPQDSPSYEQYF. Here the CDR3 DNA reads TGCAGTGCTAGAAAACCCCAGGACAGTCCTTCTTACGAGCAGTACTTC.

This clonotype was found a few times. This chain joins TRBV7-9 and TRBJ2-2, with unresolved D. The CDR3 spans 14 residues. Germline V CDR1 and CDR2: SEHNR, FQNEAQ (reference sequence). Trimming stripped 1 base from V and 2 bases from J, with 5 bases between. CDR3: CASSLGGNTGELFF. The CDR3 nucleotides read TGTGCCAGCAGCTTAGGGGGTAACACCGGGGAGCTGTTTTTT.

The chain couples TRBV20-1 to TRBJ2-1; perhaps TRBD1 as D (6 bases). Trimming removed 1 base at V and 0 bases at J, with 10 bases between. Germline CDR1 reads DFQATT; CDR2 reads SNEGSKA (reference sequence). The CDR3 is 15 residues long. The CDR3 region has the DNA TGCAGTGCTAGAGCCTCGACAGGCTCCTACAATGAGCAGTTCTTC. It is translated as CSARASTGSYNEQFF.

The chain employs TRBV7-2 and TRBJ2-3, with D possibly TRBD2 on 5 matching bases. Between the trimmed V and J ends, which lost 9 bases and 5 bases, there was a span of 18 bases. CDR3 length: 14 amino acids. Germline V gene sequence: CDR1 SGHTA, CDR2 FQGNSA. The DNA of the CDR3 is TGTGCCAGTAAAACCGGGGTTCGGGAAGATACGCAGTATTTT. Amino acids: CASKTGVREDTQYF.

The chain recombines TRBV6-5 with TRBJ2-5, with D tentatively TRBD2 (6 bases). This CDR3 is 17 amino acids long. V was trimmed by 0 bases and J by 2 bases, leaving 16 bases between them. Germline CDR1 is MNHEY and CDR2 is SVGAGI. CDR3 nucleotide sequence: TGTGCCAGCAGTTACTCGGGGGACTTCCGAGGTCAAGAGACCCAGTACTTC. Protein product: CASSYSGDFRGQETQYF.

This clonotype appeared a few times. This rearrangement joins TRBV6-2 or TRBV6-3 to TRBJ2-5, with D unclear. CDR1 and CDR2 (germline): MNHEY, SVGEGT. Trimming removed 0 bases at V and 5 bases at J, with 13 bases between. The CDR3 contains 15 residues. The DNA for the CDR3 is TGTGCCAGCAGTTACTCGTCAGGTTTGACGGAGACCCAGTACTTC. Translated: CASSYSSGLTETQYF.

This clonotype was detected only a few times. A read error may produce the germline difference seen at one junction end. The rearrangement links TRBV12-3 or TRBV12-4 to TRBJ1-2; maybe TRBD1 (6 bases). The CDR3 is made up of 15 amino acids. The CDR3 coding sequence is TGTGCCAGCAGCCCATCCCCCGGGGGCAACTACGGCTACACCTTC. It encodes CASSPSPGGNYGYTF.

The chain joins TRBV15 to TRBJ2-2; 7 bases fit TRBD2. Germline V gene sequence: CDR1 LNHNV, CDR2 YYDKDF (reference sequence). This CDR3 is 15 amino acids long. Trimming at V came to 5 bases and at J to 1 base, leaving 4 bases not matched to a gene. The CDR3 DNA follows: TGTGCCACCAGCCGCACGGGGGGGAACACCGGGGAGCTGTTTTTT. Translating it yields CATSRTGGNTGELFF.

Judged by abundance, this clonotype is medium-sized. The V call is TRBV6-1, the J call TRBJ1-5; a weak D match, TRBD1 (5 bases). The CDR3 has 14 amino acids. Trimming took 6 bases from V and 3 from J, leaving 12 bases between them. Looked up from germline, CDR1 is MNHNS and CDR2 is SASEGT. The CDR3: CASRTDTLNQPQHF. The CDR3 bases are TGTGCCAGCAGGACGGACACGCTCAATCAGCCCCAGCATTTT.

This clonotype was picked up a small number of times. The CDR3 here is CASRRRTGYSNQPQHF. CDR3 nucleotides: TGTGCCAGCAGACGCAGGACAGGTTATAGCAATCAGCCCCAGCATTTT. This chain uses TRBV6-1 with TRBJ1-5, with 7 bases matching TRBD1. Germline trimming cut 6 bases from V and 0 bases from J; bases unmatched to any gene: 8. The CDR3 totals 16 residues. The germline gives CDR1 MNHNS, CDR2 SASEGT.

With respect to this clonotype: Mismatch with germline at one junction end may stem from a read error. The V call is TRBV7-7, the J call TRBJ2-5; TRBD2 is a possible D gene (6 bases). In germline, CDR1 is SSHAT, CDR2 FNYEAQ (reference sequence). The CDR3 runs to 14 residues. The CDR3 protein is CASSFGGAQETQYF. Here the CDR3 DNA reads TGTGCTAGCAGTTTCGGAGGGGCCCAAGAGACCCAGTACTTC.

This rearrangement joins TRBV2 to TRBJ1-6, with D unresolved. V shed 4 bases and J shed 4 bases, with 14 bases lying between them. CDR3 size: 16 residues. Germline assignment: CDR1 SNHLY and CDR2 FYNNEI. As DNA, the CDR3 is TGTGCCAGCAGTGTACCTACCCAGACTTATAATTCACCCCTCCACTTT. Protein sequence: CASSVPTQTYNSPLHF.

The gene calls are TRBV6-2 or TRBV6-3 and TRBJ2-3, with D uncertain. Germline values: CDR1 MNHEY, CDR2 SVGEGT. The CDR3 length is 14 residues. V was cut by 2 bases and J by 2 bases, with 8 bases left in between. In DNA, the CDR3 is TGTGCCAGCAGTTACGGGCTTGACACAGATACGCAGTATTTT. This sequence encodes CASSYGLDTDTQYF.

This clonotype was picked up one time. This chain joins TRBV6-2 or TRBV6-3 and TRBJ2-3; 7 nucleotides line up with TRBD2. In germline, CDR1 is MNHEY, CDR2 SVGEGT. The CDR3 contains 16 residues. V was pared by 7 bases and J by 1 base, with 11 bases of the junction left unmatched. The CDR3 sequence is CASTYGGIRGTDTQYF. CDR3 in DNA: TGTGCCAGCACCTACGGGGGGATACGGGGCACAGATACGCAGTATTTT.

Only a few counts were recorded for this clonotype. This chain connects TRBV6-5 to TRBJ1-6, with D hard to call. The V and J ends lost 0 bases and 1 base respectively, with 7 bases between them. Germline V gene data show CDR1 as MNHEY and CDR2 as SVGAGI. The CDR3 sequence is 16 residues long. The CDR3 nucleotides are TGTGCCAGCAGTTACTCCTGGGAGTCCTATAATTCACCCCTCCACTTT. It is translated as CASSYSWESYNSPLHF.

With regard to this clonotype: One end of the junction fails to match germline, which may point to a read error. V usage is TRBV7-7 and J usage is TRBJ2-2, with a weak D call TRBD2 (6 bases). Germline CDR1 and CDR2: SSHAT and FNYEAQ (reference sequence). The CDR3 length is 16 residues. CDR3 coding DNA: TGTGCTAGCAGCTCCAGCGGACGGGGGAGCGCCGGGGAGCTGCTTTTT. Its protein is CASSSSGRGSAGELLF.